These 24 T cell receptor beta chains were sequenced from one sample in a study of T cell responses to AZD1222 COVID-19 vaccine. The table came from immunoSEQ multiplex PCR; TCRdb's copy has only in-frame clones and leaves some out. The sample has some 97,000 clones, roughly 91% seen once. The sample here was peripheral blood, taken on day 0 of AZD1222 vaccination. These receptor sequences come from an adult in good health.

CDR3 residues: CASRWLTGELFF. The CDR3 coding sequence is TGTGCCAGCAGATGGTTGACTGGGGAGCTGTTTTTT. The chain carries TRBV28 and TRBJ2-2; no clear D gene. Germline lookup yields CDR1 MDHEN and CDR2 SYDVKM. CDR3 length: 12 residues. Between the trimmed V and J ends, which lost 6 bases and 8 bases, there was a span of 10 bases.

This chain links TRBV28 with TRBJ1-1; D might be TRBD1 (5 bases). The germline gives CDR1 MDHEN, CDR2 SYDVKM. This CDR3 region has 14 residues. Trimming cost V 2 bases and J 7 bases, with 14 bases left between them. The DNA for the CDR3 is TGTGCCAGCAGTTTAGTTACATTGAGGGGTGAAGCTTTCTTT. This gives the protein CASSLVTLRGEAFF.

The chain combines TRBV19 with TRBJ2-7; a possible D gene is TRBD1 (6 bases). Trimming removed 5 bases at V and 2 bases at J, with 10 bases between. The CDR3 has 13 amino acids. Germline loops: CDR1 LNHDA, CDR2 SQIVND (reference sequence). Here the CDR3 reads CASSLQGPYEQYF. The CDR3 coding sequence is TGTGCCAGTAGTCTACAGGGTCCCTACGAGCAGTACTTC.

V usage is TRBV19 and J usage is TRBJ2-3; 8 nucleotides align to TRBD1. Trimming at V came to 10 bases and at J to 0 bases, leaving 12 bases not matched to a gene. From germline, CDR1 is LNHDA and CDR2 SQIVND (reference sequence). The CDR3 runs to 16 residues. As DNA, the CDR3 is TGTGCCACTCGGGCAGGGGGCTTTAGAAGCACAGATACGCAGTATTTT. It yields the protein CATRAGGFRSTDTQYF.

CDR3 sequence: CASSLDTRGVPYQETQYF. The CDR3 region has the DNA TGTGCCAGCAGTTTAGATACCCGGGGGGTCCCGTACCAAGAGACCCAGTACTTC. V is TRBV27 and J is TRBJ2-5; 7 bases fit TRBD2. The CDR3 is 18 residues long. V lost 2 bases, J lost 0 bases, and 12 bases stayed unmatched. Germline CDR1 reads MNHEY; CDR2 reads SMNVEV (reference sequence).

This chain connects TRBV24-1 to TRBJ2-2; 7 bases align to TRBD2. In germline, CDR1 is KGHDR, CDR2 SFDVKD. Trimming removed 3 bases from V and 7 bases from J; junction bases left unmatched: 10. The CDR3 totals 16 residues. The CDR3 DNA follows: TGTGCCACCAGTGATAGACTGGCGGGAGAGGGCGGGGAGCTGTTTTTT. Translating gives CATSDRLAGEGGELFF.

The CDR3 loop is CASILGTGDSNEQFF. DNA of the CDR3: TGTGCCAGTATCCTAGGGACAGGGGATTCCAATGAGCAGTTCTTC. The chain has TRBV19 and TRBJ2-1; 10 bases line up with TRBD1. Germline CDR1 is LNHDA and CDR2 is SQIVND (reference sequence). The CDR3 covers 15 residues. With V trimmed by 7 bases and J by 6 bases, 9 bases remained unmatched.

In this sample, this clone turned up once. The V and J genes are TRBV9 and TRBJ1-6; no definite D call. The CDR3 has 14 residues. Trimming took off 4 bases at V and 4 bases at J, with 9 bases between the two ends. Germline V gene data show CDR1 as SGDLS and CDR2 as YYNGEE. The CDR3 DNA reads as TGTGCCAGCAGCCCCTCCGGGTATAATTCACCCCTCCACTTT. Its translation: CASSPSGYNSPLHF.

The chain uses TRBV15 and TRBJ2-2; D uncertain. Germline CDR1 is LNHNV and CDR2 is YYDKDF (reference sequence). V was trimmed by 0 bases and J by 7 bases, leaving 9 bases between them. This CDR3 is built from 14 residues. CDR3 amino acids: CATSRDRVGGELFF. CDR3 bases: TGTGCCACCAGCAGAGATCGGGTGGGCGGGGAGCTGTTTTTT.

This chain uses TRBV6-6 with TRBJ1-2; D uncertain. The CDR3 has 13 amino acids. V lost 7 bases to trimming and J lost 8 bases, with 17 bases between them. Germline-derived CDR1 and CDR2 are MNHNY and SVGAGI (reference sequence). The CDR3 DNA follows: TGTGCCAGCACCGGAAACCAGGCGGGCGGCTACACCTTC. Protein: CASTGNQAGGYTF.

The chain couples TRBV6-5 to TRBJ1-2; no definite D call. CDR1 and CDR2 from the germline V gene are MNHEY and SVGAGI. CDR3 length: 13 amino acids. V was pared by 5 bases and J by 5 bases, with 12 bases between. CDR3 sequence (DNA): TGTGCCAGCAGTCTGGCAGGCCATTATGGCTACACCTTC. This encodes CASSLAGHYGYTF.

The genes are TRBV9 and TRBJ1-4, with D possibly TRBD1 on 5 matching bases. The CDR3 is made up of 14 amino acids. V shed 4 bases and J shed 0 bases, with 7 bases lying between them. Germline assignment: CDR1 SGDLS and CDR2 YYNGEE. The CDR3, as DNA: TGTGCCAGCAGCACAGGAGCAACTAATGAAAAACTGTTTTTT. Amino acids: CASSTGATNEKLFF.

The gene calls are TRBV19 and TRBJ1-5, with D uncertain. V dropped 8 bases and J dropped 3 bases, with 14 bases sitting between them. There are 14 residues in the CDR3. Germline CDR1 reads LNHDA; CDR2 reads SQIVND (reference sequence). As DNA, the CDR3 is TGTGCCAGTGGGGTGACAAGGGACAATCAGCCCCAGCATTTT. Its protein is CASGVTRDNQPQHF.

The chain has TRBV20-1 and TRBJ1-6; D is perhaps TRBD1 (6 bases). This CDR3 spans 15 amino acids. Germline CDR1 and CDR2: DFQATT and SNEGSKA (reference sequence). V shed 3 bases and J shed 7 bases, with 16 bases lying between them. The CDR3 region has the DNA TGCAGTGCTAGTCGAGCCAGGGGCTTAAATTCACCCCTCCACTTT. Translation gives CSASRARGLNSPLHF.

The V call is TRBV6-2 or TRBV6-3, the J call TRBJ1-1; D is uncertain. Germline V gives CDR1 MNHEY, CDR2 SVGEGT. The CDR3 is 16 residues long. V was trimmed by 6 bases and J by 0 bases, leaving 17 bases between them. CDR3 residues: CASSPKGTVMNTEAFF. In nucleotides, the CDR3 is TGTGCCAGCAGCCCTAAGGGTACAGTCATGAACACTGAAGCTTTCTTT.

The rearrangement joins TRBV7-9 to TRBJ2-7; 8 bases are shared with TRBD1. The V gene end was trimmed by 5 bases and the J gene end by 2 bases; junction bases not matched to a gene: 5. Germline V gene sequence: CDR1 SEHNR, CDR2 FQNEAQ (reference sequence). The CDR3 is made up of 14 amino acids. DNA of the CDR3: TGTGCCAGCAGCGACAGGGGAACCCCCTACGAGCAGTACTTC. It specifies CASSDRGTPYEQYF.

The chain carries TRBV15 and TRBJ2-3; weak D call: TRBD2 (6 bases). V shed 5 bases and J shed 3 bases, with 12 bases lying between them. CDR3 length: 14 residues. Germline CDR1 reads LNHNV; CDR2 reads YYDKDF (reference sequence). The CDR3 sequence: CATSYAGITDTQYF. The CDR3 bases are TGTGCCACCAGCTACGCGGGAATAACAGATACGCAGTATTTT.

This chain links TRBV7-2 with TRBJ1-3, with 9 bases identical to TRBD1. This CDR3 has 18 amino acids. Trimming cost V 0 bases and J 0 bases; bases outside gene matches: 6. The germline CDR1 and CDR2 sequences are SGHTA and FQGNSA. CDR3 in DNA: TGTGCCAGCAGCTTAGCGGTTGGACAGGGGAACTCTGGAAACACCATATATTTT. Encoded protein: CASSLAVGQGNSGNTIYF.

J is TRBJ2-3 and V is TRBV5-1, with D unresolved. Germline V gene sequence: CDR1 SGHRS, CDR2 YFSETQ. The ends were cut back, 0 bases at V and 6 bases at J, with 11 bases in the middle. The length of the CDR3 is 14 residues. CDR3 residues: CASSLAGTYDTQYF. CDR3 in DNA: TGCGCCAGCAGCTTGGCCGGAACATATGATACGCAGTATTTT.

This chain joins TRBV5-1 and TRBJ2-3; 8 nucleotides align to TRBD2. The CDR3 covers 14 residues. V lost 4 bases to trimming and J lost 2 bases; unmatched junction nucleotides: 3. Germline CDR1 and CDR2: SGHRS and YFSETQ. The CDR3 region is CASSQLAATDTQYF. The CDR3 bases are TGCGCCAGCAGCCAACTAGCGGCCACAGATACGCAGTATTTT.

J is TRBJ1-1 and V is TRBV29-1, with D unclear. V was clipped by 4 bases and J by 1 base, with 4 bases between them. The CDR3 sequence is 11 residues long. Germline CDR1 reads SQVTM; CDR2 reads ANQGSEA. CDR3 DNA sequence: TGCAGCGTTGTCGCGAACACTGAAGCTTTCTTT. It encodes CSVVANTEAFF.

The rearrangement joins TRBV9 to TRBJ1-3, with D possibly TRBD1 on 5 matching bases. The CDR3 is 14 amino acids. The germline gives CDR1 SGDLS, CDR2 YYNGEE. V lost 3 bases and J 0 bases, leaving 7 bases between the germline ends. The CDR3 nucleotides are TGTGCCAGCAGCGACGACAGCTCTGGAAACACCATATATTTT. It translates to CASSDDSSGNTIYF.

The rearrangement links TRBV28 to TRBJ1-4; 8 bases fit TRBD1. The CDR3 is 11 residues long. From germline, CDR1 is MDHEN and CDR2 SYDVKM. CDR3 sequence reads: CVTGGLEKLFF. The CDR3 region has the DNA TGTGTCACAGGGGGTTTGGAAAAACTGTTTTTT.

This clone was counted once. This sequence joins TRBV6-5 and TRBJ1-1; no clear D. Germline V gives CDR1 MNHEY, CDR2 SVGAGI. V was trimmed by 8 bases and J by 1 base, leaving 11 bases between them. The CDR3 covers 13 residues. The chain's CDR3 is CASGRTANTEAFF. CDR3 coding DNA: TGTGCCAGCGGAAGGACCGCGAACACTGAAGCTTTCTTT.